Presented here are 18 T cell receptor beta chains from one specimen sequenced in a study of control samples from healthy donors and cancer patients. Sequenced by immunoSEQ multiplex PCR; TCRdb stores in-frame clones only, minus some. The sample lists some 130,000 clones, over 85% occurring once. Material for sequencing was blood. The receptor set was obtained from a man aged 18 to 30 in good health.

V gene TRBV5-4 combines with J gene TRBJ2-3; 11 nucleotides agree with TRBD2. V dropped 4 bases and J dropped 5; count of bases not matched to a gene: 9. The germline V gene encodes CDR1 SGHNT and CDR2 YYREEE (reference sequence). The CDR3 has 16 amino acids. The CDR3 loop is CASSRTSGGRGDTQYF. DNA for the CDR3: TGTGCCAGCAGCCGCACTAGCGGGGGCCGGGGAGATACGCAGTATTTT.

The rearrangement uses TRBV7-2 and TRBJ2-7; 7 bases align to TRBD2. Germline assignment: CDR1 SGHTA and CDR2 FQGNSA. Trimming removed 0 bases from V and 1 base from J; junction bases left unmatched: 0. The CDR3 has 14 residues. The DNA for the CDR3 is TGTGCCAGCAGCTTAGCGGGGGGGTCCTACGAGCAGTACTTC. Amino acids: CASSLAGGSYEQYF.

The V and J genes are TRBV19 and TRBJ1-5, with unresolved D. Germline CDR1 LNHDA, CDR2 SQIVND (reference sequence). The CDR3 is 15 residues long. Trimming cost V 3 bases and J 6 bases, with 15 bases left between them. CDR3 DNA: TGTGCCAGTAGTATTAGGTCAGGAGGAGGTCAGCCCCAGCATTTT. Encoded protein: CASSIRSGGGQPQHF. The whole variable domain, filled in from reference TRBV19 and TRBJ1-5, reads DGGITQSPKYLFRKEGQNVTLSCEQNLNHDAMYWYRQDPGQGLRLIYYSQIVNDFQKGDIAEGYSVSREKKESFPLTVTSAQKNPTAFYLCASSIRSGGGQPQHFGDGTRLSIL.

The V gene is TRBV30, the J gene TRBJ1-5; TRBD1 is a possible D gene (5 bases). This CDR3 region has 19 residues. Germline CDR1 and CDR2: GTSNPN and SVGIG (reference sequence). V was clipped by 5 bases and J by 2 bases, with 28 bases between them. The CDR3: CAWGPGGSSIVFGNQPQHF. Written as DNA, the CDR3 is TGTGCCTGGGGACCGGGGGGTTCTTCTATAGTTTTTGGCAATCAGCCCCAGCATTTT.

V gene TRBV2 combines with J gene TRBJ1-5; TRBD1 matches 7 bases. The length of the CDR3 is 15 residues. In germline, CDR1 is SNHLY, CDR2 FYNNEI. V shed 3 bases and J 7 bases; nucleotides not matched to a gene: 9. CDR3: CASSEDRPGTQPQHF. The DNA for the CDR3 is TGTGCCAGCAGTGAGGACAGGCCAGGCACCCAGCCCCAGCATTTT.

As to this clone: Other DNA sequences from this sample encode an identical CDR3 as well. The genes are TRBV6-4 and TRBJ2-3; 8 bases match TRBD2. In germline, CDR1 is MRHNA, CDR2 SNTAGT. CDR3 length: 15 amino acids. With 0 bases clipped from V and 1 base from J, the junction kept 0 bases outside the gene matches. The CDR3 spells CASSDSRGGTDTQYF. The CDR3, as DNA: TGTGCCAGCAGTGACTCGCGGGGGGGCACAGATACGCAGTATTTT.

V is TRBV5-1 and J is TRBJ2-6; no clear D gene. Per germline, CDR1 SGHRS and CDR2 YFSETQ. The CDR3 contains 16 residues. Trimming removed 2 bases from V and 0 bases from J, with 9 bases in between. This CDR3 is CASSLRPASGANVLTF. Here the CDR3 DNA reads TGCGCCAGCAGCTTACGACCGGCCTCTGGGGCCAACGTCCTGACTTTC.

The chain employs TRBV7-2 and TRBJ2-1; tentative D call: TRBD2 (6 bases). The CDR3 runs to 12 residues. V dropped 6 bases and J dropped 9 bases, with 12 bases sitting between them. The germline V gene encodes CDR1 SGHTA and CDR2 FQGNSA. CDR3 DNA sequence: TGTGCCAGCAGGCTTCTAGCGACTGAGCAGTTCTTC. It yields the protein CASRLLATEQFF.

The chain links TRBV12-5 to TRBJ2-7; 11 bases align to TRBD2. This CDR3 has 14 amino acids. Trimming at V came to 6 bases and at J to 3 bases, leaving 4 bases not matched to a gene. The germline CDR1 and CDR2 sequences are LGHNT and FRNRAP. The CDR3 loop is CASGLTSGGYEQYF. The CDR3 DNA is TGTGCTAGTGGCCTCACTAGCGGGGGCTACGAGCAGTACTTC.

V is TRBV5-1 and J is TRBJ1-4, with a possible D match to TRBD1 (5 bases). The V gene lost 0 bases and the J gene lost 8 bases, with 17 bases spanning the gap. Germline-derived CDR1 and CDR2 are SGHRS and YFSETQ. The CDR3 sequence is 16 residues long. In DNA, the CDR3 is TGCGCCAGCAGCTTGGGGGACTCCAGGAGGATAGAAAAACTGTTTTTT. This translates into CASSLGDSRRIEKLFF.

This chain uses TRBV7-3 with TRBJ1-4; no clear D gene. V was shortened by 2 bases and J by 7 bases, with 8 bases between the two germline ends. The CDR3 runs to 13 residues. Germline lookup yields CDR1 SGHTA and CDR2 FQGTGA. The DNA for the CDR3 is TGTGCCAGCAGCTTATTTGTTGGTGAAAAACTGTTTTTT. Translated: CASSLFVGEKLFF. The full variable domain, with the rest looked up from reference TRBV7-3 and TRBJ1-4, is GAGVSQTPSNKVTEKGKYVELRCDPISGHTALYWYRQSLGQGPEFLIYFQGTGAADDSGLPNDRFFAVRPEGSVSTLKIQRTERGDSAVYLCASSLFVGEKLFFGSGTQLSVL.

This clone was observed a few times. V usage is TRBV7-6 and J usage is TRBJ2-7; perhaps TRBD1 as D (6 bases). The V gene's germline CDR1 is SGHVS and CDR2 FNYEAQ. The CDR3 spans 14 residues. With 5 bases removed from V and 5 bases from J, the gap between germline ends came to 16 bases. CDR3 in amino acids: CASSQPTGSHEQYF. For the CDR3, the DNA is TGTGCCAGCAGCCAGCCCACAGGGTCCCACGAGCAGTACTTC. Full variable domain (rest looked up from reference TRBV7-6 and TRBJ2-7): GAGVSQSPRYKVTKRGQDVALRCDPISGHVSLYWYRQALGQGPEFLTYFNYEAQQDKSGLPNDRFSAERPEGSISTLTIQRTEQRDSAMYRCASSQPTGSHEQYFGPGTRLTVT.

This sequence joins TRBV5-4 and TRBJ1-3, with D possibly TRBD1 on 6 matching bases. This CDR3 is 14 amino acids long. V was clipped by 0 bases and J by 2 bases, with 6 bases between them. Germline V gene data show CDR1 as SGHNT and CDR2 as YYREEE (reference sequence). The chain's CDR3 is CASSLAGAGNTIYF. CDR3 coding DNA: TGTGCCAGCAGCTTGGCAGGGGCTGGAAACACCATATATTTT.

This chain connects TRBV10-1 to TRBJ2-2; D may match TRBD1 or TRBD2 (5 bases each). The CDR3 consists of 15 residues. The germline V gene encodes CDR1 WNHNN and CDR2 SYGVQD (reference sequence). V was pared by 5 bases and J by 2 bases, with 12 bases between. The CDR3 loop reads CASSSGTINTGELFF. DNA of the CDR3: TGCGCCAGCAGTTCCGGGACCATCAACACCGGGGAGCTGTTTTTT.

V usage is TRBV5-1 and J usage is TRBJ1-1; 8 bases line up with TRBD1. Per the germline V gene, CDR1 is SGHRS and CDR2 is YFSETQ. V trimming: 3 bases; J trimming: 4 bases; junction bases outside the gene matches: 11. The length of the CDR3 is 16 residues. DNA for the CDR3: TGCGCCAGCAGCTATAGGACAGGGCGAAGTAGCACTGAAGCTTTCTTT. It specifies CASSYRTGRSSTEAFF.

The chain couples TRBV7-9 to TRBJ2-7, with D perhaps matching TRBD1 (5 bases). The CDR3 loop spans 15 amino acids. Looked up from germline, CDR1 is SEHNR and CDR2 is FQNEAQ (reference sequence). V lost 4 bases and J 3 bases, leaving 16 bases between the germline ends. The CDR3 reads CASSSYTSGFYEQYF. DNA for the CDR3: TGTGCCAGCAGCTCATACACTTCAGGGTTCTACGAGCAGTACTTC.

The genes are TRBV27 and TRBJ1-1; tentative D call: TRBD1 (5 bases). This CDR3 spans 18 amino acids. Looked up from germline, CDR1 is MNHEY and CDR2 is SMNVEV (reference sequence). V was trimmed by 1 base and J by 1 base, leaving 19 bases between them. CDR3 in amino acids: CASSLFLGVQQKNTEAFF. CDR3 coding DNA: TGTGCCAGCAGTTTATTTTTGGGGGTCCAGCAGAAGAACACTGAAGCTTTCTTT.

In this sample, this clone turned up a few times. CDR3 region: CASSMTQVNTEAFF. The CDR3 bases are TGCGCCAGCAGTATGACACAGGTAAACACTGAAGCTTTCTTT. The chain combines TRBV5-1 with TRBJ1-1; weak D call: TRBD1 (5 bases). The CDR3 has 14 amino acids. V shed 5 bases and J shed 2 bases, with 13 bases lying between them. CDR1 SGHRS and CDR2 YFSETQ come from the germline V gene.